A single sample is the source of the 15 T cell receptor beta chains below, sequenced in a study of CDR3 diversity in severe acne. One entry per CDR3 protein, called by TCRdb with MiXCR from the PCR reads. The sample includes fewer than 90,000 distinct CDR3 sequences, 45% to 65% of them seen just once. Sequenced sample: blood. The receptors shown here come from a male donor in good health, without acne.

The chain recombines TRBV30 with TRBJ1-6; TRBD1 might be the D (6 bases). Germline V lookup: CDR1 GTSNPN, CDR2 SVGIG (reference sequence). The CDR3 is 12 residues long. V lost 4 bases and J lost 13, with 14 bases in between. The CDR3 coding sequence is TGTGCCTGGAAGCGGGACAACCAGCCCCTCCACTTT. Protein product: CAWKRDNQPLHF.

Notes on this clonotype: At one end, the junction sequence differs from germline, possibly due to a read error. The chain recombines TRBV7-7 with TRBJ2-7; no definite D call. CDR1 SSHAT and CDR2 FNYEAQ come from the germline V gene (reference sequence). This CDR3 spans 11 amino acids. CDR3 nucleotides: TGTGCTAGCAGCCTGGGAACCGAGCAGTACTTC. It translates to CASSLGTEQYF.

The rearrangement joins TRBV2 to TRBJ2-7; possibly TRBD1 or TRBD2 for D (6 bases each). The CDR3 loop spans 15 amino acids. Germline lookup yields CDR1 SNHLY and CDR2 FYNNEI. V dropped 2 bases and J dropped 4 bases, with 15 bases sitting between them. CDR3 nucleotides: TGTGCCAGCAGTGAACGAACCCAAGGGGGGTACGAGCAGTACTTC. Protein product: CASSERTQGGYEQYF.

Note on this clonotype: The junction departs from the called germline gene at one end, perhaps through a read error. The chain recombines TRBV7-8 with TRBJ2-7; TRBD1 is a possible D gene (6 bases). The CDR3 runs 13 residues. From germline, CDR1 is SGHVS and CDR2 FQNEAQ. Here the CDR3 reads CASSLGGQPSGDF. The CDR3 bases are TGTGCCAGCAGCTTAGGGGGCCAACCCTCAGGGGACTTC.

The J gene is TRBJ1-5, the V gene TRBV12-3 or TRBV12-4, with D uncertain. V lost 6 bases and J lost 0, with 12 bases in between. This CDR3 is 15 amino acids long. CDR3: CASSPGKYSNQPQHF. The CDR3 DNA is TGTGCCAGCAGCCCGGGGAAATATAGCAATCAGCCCCAGCATTTT.

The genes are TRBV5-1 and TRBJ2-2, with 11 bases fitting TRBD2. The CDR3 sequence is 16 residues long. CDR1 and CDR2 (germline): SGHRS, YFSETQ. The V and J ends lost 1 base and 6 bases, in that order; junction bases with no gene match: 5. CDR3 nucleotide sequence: TGCGCCAGCAGCTTGACTAGCGGGAGTAAGGCCGGGGAGCTGTTTTTT. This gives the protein CASSLTSGSKAGELFF.

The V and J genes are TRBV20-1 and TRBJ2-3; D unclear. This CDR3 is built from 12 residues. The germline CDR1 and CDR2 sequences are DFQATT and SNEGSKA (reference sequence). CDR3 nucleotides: TGCAGCACCAACGGATTCACAGATACGCAGTATTTT. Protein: CSTNGFTDTQYF.

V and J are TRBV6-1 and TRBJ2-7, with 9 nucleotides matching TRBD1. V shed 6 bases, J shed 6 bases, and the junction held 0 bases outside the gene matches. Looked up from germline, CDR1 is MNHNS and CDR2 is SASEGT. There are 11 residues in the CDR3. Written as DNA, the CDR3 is TGTGCCAGCAGGGACAGGGGCGAGCAGTACTTC. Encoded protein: CASRDRGEQYF.

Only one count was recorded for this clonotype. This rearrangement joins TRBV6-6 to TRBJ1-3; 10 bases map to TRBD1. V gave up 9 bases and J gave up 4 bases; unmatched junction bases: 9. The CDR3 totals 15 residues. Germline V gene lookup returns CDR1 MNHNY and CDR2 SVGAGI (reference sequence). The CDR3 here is CARQRGQGTGNTIYF. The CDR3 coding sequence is TGTGCCAGACAGAGGGGACAGGGGACCGGAAACACCATATATTTT.

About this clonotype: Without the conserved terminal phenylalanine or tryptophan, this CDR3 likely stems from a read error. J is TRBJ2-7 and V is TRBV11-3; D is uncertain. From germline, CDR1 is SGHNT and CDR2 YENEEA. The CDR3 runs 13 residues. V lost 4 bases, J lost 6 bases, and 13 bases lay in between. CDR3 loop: CASSSRTISEQYL. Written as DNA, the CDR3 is TGTGCCAGCAGCTCCCGGACCATCTCCGAGCAGTACTTA.

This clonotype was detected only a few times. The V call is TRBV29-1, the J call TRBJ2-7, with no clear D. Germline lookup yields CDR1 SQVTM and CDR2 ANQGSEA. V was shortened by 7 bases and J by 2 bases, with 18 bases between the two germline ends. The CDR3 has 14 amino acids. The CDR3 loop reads CSALLADPTYEQYF. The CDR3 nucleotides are TGCAGCGCCCTACTGGCGGACCCTACCTACGAGCAGTACTTC.

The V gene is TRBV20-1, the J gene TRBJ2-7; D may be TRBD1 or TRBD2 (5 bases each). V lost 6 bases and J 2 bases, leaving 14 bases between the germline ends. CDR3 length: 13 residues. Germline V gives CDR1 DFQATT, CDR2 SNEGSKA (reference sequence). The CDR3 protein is CSAFRDRPYEQYF. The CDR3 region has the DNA TGCAGTGCCTTTCGGGACCGACCCTACGAGCAGTACTTC.

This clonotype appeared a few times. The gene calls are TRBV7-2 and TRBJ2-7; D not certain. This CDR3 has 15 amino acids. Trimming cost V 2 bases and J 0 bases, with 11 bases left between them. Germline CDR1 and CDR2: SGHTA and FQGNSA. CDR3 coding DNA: TGTGCCAGCAGCTTATACACCGGTGTCTCCTACGAGCAGTACTTC. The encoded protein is CASSLYTGVSYEQYF.

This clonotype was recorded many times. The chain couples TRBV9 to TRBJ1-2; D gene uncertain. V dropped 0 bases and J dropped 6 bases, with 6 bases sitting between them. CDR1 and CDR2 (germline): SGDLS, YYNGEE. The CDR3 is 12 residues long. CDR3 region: CASSVGHDGYTF. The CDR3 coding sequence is TGTGCCAGCAGCGTAGGGCACGATGGCTACACCTTC.

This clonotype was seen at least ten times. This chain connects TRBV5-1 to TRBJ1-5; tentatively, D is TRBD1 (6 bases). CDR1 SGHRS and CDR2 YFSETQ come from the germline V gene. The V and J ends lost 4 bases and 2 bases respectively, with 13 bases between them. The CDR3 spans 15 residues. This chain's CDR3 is CASSEQGIGNQPQHF. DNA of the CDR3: TGCGCCAGCAGCGAACAGGGTATCGGCAATCAGCCCCAGCATTTT.